This section outlines one T cell receptor beta chain sequence together with its context. The data were produced by immunoSEQ multiplex PCR, yet TCRdb's version contains in-frame clones alone and is incomplete. The table has approximately 79,000 clones, 75% to 90% seen once. This sample is part of a study of control samples from healthy donors and cancer patients. Deletions cut 2 bases from V and 3 bases from J, with 20 bases between. This CDR3 region has 17 residues. Germline CDR1 SGHVS, CDR2 FQNEAQ. V is TRBV7-8 and J is TRBJ2-7, with D perhaps TRBD2 (7 bases). Material for sequencing was blood. The sequence derives from a man aged 50 to 59 in good health. CDR3 loop: CASSLTLGGPADYEQYF. CDR3 nucleotide sequence: TGTGCCAGCAGCTTAACCCTCGGGGGGCCGGCTGACTACGAGCAGTACTTC.